This TCR beta chain stems from a study of T cells in Graves' hyperthyroidism and ophthalmopathy. Amplification yielded TCR beta CDR3 regions, with RNA transcripts as the source. Primed by the HTBI set, a first-round RT-PCR was run on the TCR CDR3. TCRdb fed the multiplex PCR reads into MiXCR, producing one record per CDR3 protein. This table holds about 560,000 distinct CDR3 sequences, around 15% found once. Germline V lookup: CDR1 SQVTM, CDR2 ANQGSEA. The CDR3 is made up of 10 amino acids. Trimming pared 6 bases from V and 11 bases from J, leaving 13 bases between. Exclusion followed for patients with uncontrolled infection, other autoimmune disease, pregnancy or lactation. Orbital computed tomography, thyroid ultrasound, serum thyroxine and TRAb, and clinical symptoms together informed the diagnoses.

The specimen sequenced was blood. The TCR originated in a woman between 18 and 29 years old with Graves' hyperthyroidism. The chain combines TRBV29-1 with TRBJ1-1; D call uncertain. CDR3 protein: CSVTGGPAFF. The CDR3, as DNA: TGCAGCGTGACCGGAGGCCCGGCTTTCTTT.